These 22 T cell receptor beta chains were sequenced from one sample in a study of low-dose radiotherapy and immunotherapy resistance in tumors. It was with a constant-region primer and a V-primer adapter that TCRs were amplified over about 19 PCR cycles. TCRdb fed the reads into MiXCR, producing one record per CDR3 protein. Altogether about 50,000 distinct CDR3 sequences are present, 10% to 15% being singletons, with the ten largest covering about 6.2%. Time point specified: before trial treatment. The sample in question was PBMCs, obtained before treatment. These receptor sequences come from a female donor with ovarian cancer.

The sample holds many counts of this clonotype. The chain has TRBV5-1 and TRBJ2-1; D unclear. The CDR3 loop spans 13 amino acids. The ends were cut back, 6 bases at V and 2 bases at J, with 9 bases in the middle. Germline V lookup: CDR1 SGHRS, CDR2 YFSETQ. CDR3 amino acids: CASTKGTYNEQFF. DNA for the CDR3: TGCGCCAGCACAAAAGGGACCTACAATGAGCAGTTCTTC.

The table lists this clonotype with many counts. The chain combines TRBV5-6 with TRBJ1-6; D call uncertain. This CDR3 is built from 16 residues. Trimming removed 0 bases from V and 0 bases from J, with 7 bases in between. From germline, CDR1 is SGHDT and CDR2 YYEEEE. The CDR3 nucleotides are TGTGCCAGCAGCTTGGACGGGAGCTCCTATAATTCACCCCTCCACTTT. It codes for CASSLDGSSYNSPLHF.

This clonotype was recorded many times. The rearrangement joins TRBV24-1 to TRBJ2-3, with D perhaps matching TRBD1 (6 bases). The CDR3 length is 15 residues. The germline CDR1 and CDR2 sequences are KGHDR and SFDVKD. V was shortened by 6 bases and J by 0 bases, with 12 bases between the two germline ends. CDR3 loop: CATSSRTVSTDTQYF. The CDR3 nucleotides are TGTGCCACCAGTAGCAGGACAGTCAGCACAGATACGCAGTATTTT.

This clonotype came up many times. The J gene is TRBJ2-7, the V gene TRBV6-6; 9 nucleotides align to TRBD1. From germline, CDR1 is MNHNY and CDR2 SVGAGI (reference sequence). The length of the CDR3 is 16 residues. V was clipped by 0 bases and J by 3 bases; unmatched bases: 6. The CDR3 reads CASSYSSLDRGYEQYF. The CDR3 coding sequence is TGTGCCAGCAGTTACTCGTCCTTGGACAGGGGCTACGAGCAGTACTTC.

This clonotype was seen many times. This chain connects TRBV5-1 to TRBJ1-2; 8 bases are a match to TRBD1. There are 13 residues in the CDR3. CDR1 and CDR2 from the germline V gene are SGHRS and YFSETQ. Germline trimming cut 4 bases from V and 6 bases from J; bases unmatched to any gene: 5. The CDR3, as DNA: TGCGCCAGCAGCCCAGGGGGCCGGAATGGCTACACCTTC. This sequence encodes CASSPGGRNGYTF.

This clonotype was seen at least ten times. The rearrangement uses TRBV9 and TRBJ2-2; TRBD1 aligns across 10 bases. J lost 2 bases, V lost 2 bases, and 0 bases had no gene match. Germline CDR1 is SGDLS and CDR2 is YYNGEE. This CDR3 spans 15 amino acids. CDR3 in DNA: TGTGCCAGCAGCGTGACAGGGGGCAACACCGGGGAGCTGTTTTTT. Its translation: CASSVTGGNTGELFF.

This clonotype was found many times. The genes are TRBV19 and TRBJ2-7, with D possibly TRBD2 on 6 matching bases. CDR1 is LNHDA and CDR2 is SQIVND in the germline V gene (reference sequence). Trimming shortened V by 5 bases and J by 2 bases, and 16 bases separated the two germline ends. The CDR3 is made up of 15 amino acids. The CDR3 reads CASSPLGLKTYEQYF. CDR3 DNA sequence: TGTGCCAGTAGTCCTCTGGGACTGAAAACCTACGAGCAGTACTTC.

This clonotype came up many times. The chain employs TRBV4-3 and TRBJ2-1, with D unclear. V was cut by 0 bases and J by 10 bases, with 22 bases left in between. CDR3 length: 17 amino acids. Germline V gene lookup returns CDR1 LGHNA and CDR2 YSLEER. The CDR3 loop reads CASSQDTAAGALLEQFF. The CDR3 nucleotides read TGCGCCAGCAGCCAAGATACCGCGGCAGGAGCTTTACTGGAGCAGTTCTTC.

This clonotype has at least ten counts. The rearrangement joins TRBV9 to TRBJ2-7; 7 positions agree with TRBD2. The CDR3 is made up of 13 amino acids. V dropped 6 bases and J dropped 3; count of bases not matched to a gene: 6. Germline V gene lookup returns CDR1 SGDLS and CDR2 YYNGEE. CDR3 region: CASTLRDYYEQYF. CDR3 nucleotides: TGTGCCAGCACCCTGCGGGACTACTACGAGCAGTACTTC. Full variable domain (rest looked up from reference TRBV9 and TRBJ2-7): DSGVTQTPKHLITATGQRVTLRCSPRSGDLSVYWYQQSLDQGLQFLIQYYNGEERAKGNILERFSAQQFPDLHSELNLSSLELGDSALYFCASTLRDYYEQYFGPGTRLTVT.

Ten or more counts support this clonotype. This sequence joins TRBV13 and TRBJ2-2, with D possibly being TRBD1 (6 bases). The CDR3 sequence is 20 residues long. V was shortened by 1 base and J by 2 bases, with 23 bases between the two germline ends. The germline V gene encodes CDR1 PRHDT and CDR2 FYEKMQ (reference sequence). The CDR3 DNA reads as TGTGCCAGCAGCTTAGAATGGCGCCCAGGACAGTCGGTCAACACCGGGGAGCTGTTTTTT. It is translated as CASSLEWRPGQSVNTGELFF.

This clonotype was found many times. V is TRBV5-6 and J is TRBJ2-7; no clear D gene. Per the germline V gene, CDR1 is SGHDT and CDR2 is YYEEEE. The CDR3 is 15 residues long. Trimming left V 2 bases short and J 6 bases short, with 18 bases between. For the CDR3, the DNA is TGTGCCAGCAGCTTCCGACGGACCCTGGGTGGCGAGCAGTACTTC. Translation gives CASSFRRTLGGEQYF.

This clonotype occurred a few times. It is likely a read error: a sequence one base away is far more abundant. The gene calls are TRBV4-1 and TRBJ2-5; D is unclear. Trimming took 1 base from V and 11 from J, leaving 17 bases between them. Germline values: CDR1 MGHRA, CDR2 YSYEKL. This CDR3 region has 14 residues. CDR3 in DNA: TGCGCCAGCAGCCAAGGAGCCTCCTACAATGAGCAGTACTTC. This codes for CASSQGASYNEQYF.

This clonotype was detected many times. The chain employs TRBV28 and TRBJ2-2; 8 bases map to TRBD2. CDR1 MDHEN and CDR2 SYDVKM come from the germline V gene. The V gene end was trimmed by 6 bases and the J gene end by 6 bases; junction bases not matched to a gene: 9. There are 15 residues in the CDR3. The CDR3 sequence is CASRPIGGRSGELFF. The CDR3 bases are TGTGCCAGCAGGCCGATTGGCGGGAGGTCCGGGGAGCTGTTTTTT.

This clonotype was found many times. The CDR3 loop reads CASSIRTGGTYTEAFF. CDR3 in DNA: TGTGCCAGTAGTATTCGTACAGGGGGCACGTACACTGAAGCTTTCTTT. The gene calls are TRBV19 and TRBJ1-1; 9 nucleotides align to TRBD1. The CDR3 consists of 16 residues. Germline V gene data show CDR1 as LNHDA and CDR2 as SQIVND (reference sequence). Germline trimming cut 3 bases from V and 3 bases from J; bases unmatched to any gene: 8.

Relative to its sample, this clonotype is medium-sized. This CDR3 is CASKASSYNEQFF. CDR3 nucleotide sequence: TGTGCCAGCAAGGCTAGCTCCTACAATGAGCAGTTCTTC. V gene TRBV6-6 combines with J gene TRBJ2-1; no clear D gene. The CDR3 covers 13 residues. The germline gives CDR1 MNHNY, CDR2 SVGAGI (reference sequence). V was trimmed by 7 bases and J by 0 bases, leaving 7 bases between them.

The sample holds many counts of this clonotype. This chain links TRBV30 with TRBJ2-7; unclear D gene. Trimming took 2 bases from V and 2 from J, leaving 4 bases between them. Per the germline V gene, CDR1 is GTSNPN and CDR2 is SVGIG (reference sequence). The CDR3 covers 11 residues. Here the CDR3 DNA reads TGTGCCTGGAGTTCGGCCTACGAGCAGTACTTC. It specifies CAWSSAYEQYF.

This clonotype was seen ten or more times. The chain combines TRBV7-9 with TRBJ1-2; D is perhaps TRBD1 (5 bases). The V and J ends lost 1 base and 8 bases respectively, with 17 bases between them. The length of the CDR3 is 15 residues. Germline V CDR1 and CDR2: SEHNR, FQNEAQ (reference sequence). The DNA for the CDR3 is TGTGCCAGCAGCTTAGAGGAGCAGGGATCGAGGGGCTACACCTTC. As protein: CASSLEEQGSRGYTF.

This clonotype was counted ten times or more. The chain employs TRBV27 and TRBJ1-1; D is unresolved. V was clipped by 6 bases and J by 3 bases, with 8 bases between them. The germline gives CDR1 MNHEY, CDR2 SMNVEV (reference sequence). The CDR3 is made up of 12 amino acids. The CDR3: CASRAAYTEAFF. CDR3 sequence (DNA): TGTGCCAGCAGGGCAGCTTACACTGAAGCTTTCTTT.

This clonotype was seen more than once but under ten times. The chain has TRBV13 and TRBJ2-1; D is uncertain. With 4 bases removed from V and 5 bases from J, the gap between germline ends came to 15 bases. CDR3 length: 15 residues. Germline assignment: CDR1 PRHDT and CDR2 FYEKMQ (reference sequence). The DNA for the CDR3 is TGTGCCAGCAGCTCAAACCGGGCCGGAAACAATGAGCAGTTCTTC. This gives the protein CASSSNRAGNNEQFF.

This clonotype was detected many times. V usage is TRBV2 and J usage is TRBJ1-1; no firm D call. Trimming shortened V by 9 bases and J by 1 base, and 6 bases separated the two germline ends. Germline CDR1 is SNHLY and CDR2 is FYNNEI. The CDR3 totals 11 residues. In DNA, the CDR3 is TGTGCCAGACCCAAGAACACTGAAGCTTTCTTT. Translated, it gives CARPKNTEAFF.

There are many counts of this clonotype. The chain joins TRBV29-1 to TRBJ1-1; the D is unclear. Germline CDR1 and CDR2: SQVTM and ANQGSEA. The CDR3 covers 12 residues. V was clipped by 6 bases and J by 4 bases, with 12 bases between them. CDR3 region: CSVGRYGTEAFF. CDR3 bases: TGCAGCGTCGGTCGATATGGCACTGAAGCTTTCTTT.

This clonotype showed up many times. This chain connects TRBV20-1 to TRBJ2-5, with 8 bases identical to TRBD2. Germline CDR1 reads DFQATT; CDR2 reads SNEGSKA (reference sequence). V gave up 5 bases and J gave up 5 bases; unmatched junction bases: 7. The CDR3 loop spans 13 amino acids. The CDR3 spells CSAPRPSGETQYF. The CDR3 bases are TGCAGTGCTCCTAGACCTAGCGGGGAGACCCAGTACTTC.